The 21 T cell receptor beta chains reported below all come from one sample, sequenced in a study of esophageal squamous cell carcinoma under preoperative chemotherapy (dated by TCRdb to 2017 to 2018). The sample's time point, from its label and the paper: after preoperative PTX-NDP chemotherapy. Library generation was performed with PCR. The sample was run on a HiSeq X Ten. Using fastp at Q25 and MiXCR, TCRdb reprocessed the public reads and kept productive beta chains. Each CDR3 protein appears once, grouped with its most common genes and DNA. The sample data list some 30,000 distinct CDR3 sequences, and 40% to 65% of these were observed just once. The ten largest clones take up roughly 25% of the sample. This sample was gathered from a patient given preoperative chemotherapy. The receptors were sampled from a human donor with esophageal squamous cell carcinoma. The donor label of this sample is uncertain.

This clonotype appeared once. As DNA, the CDR3 is TGTGCCAGCGGGGACCTAGGGGGCCGGCACGATGATACCCAGTACTTC. This sequence encodes CASGDLGGRHDDTQYF. This chain joins TRBV7-8 and TRBJ2-5, with TRBD1 identical over 7 bases. The junction had 20 bases not matched to a gene; V was cut back by 8 bases and J by 8 bases. The length of the CDR3 is 16 residues. The germline gives CDR1 SGHVS, CDR2 FQNEAQ.

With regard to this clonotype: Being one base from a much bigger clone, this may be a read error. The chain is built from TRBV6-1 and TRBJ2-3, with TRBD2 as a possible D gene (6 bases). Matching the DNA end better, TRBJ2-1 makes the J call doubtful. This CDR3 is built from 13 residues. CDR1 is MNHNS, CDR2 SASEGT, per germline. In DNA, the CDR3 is TGTGCCAGCACCACCGAGCCGGGGGAGACCCAGTTCTTC. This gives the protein CASTTEPGETQFF.

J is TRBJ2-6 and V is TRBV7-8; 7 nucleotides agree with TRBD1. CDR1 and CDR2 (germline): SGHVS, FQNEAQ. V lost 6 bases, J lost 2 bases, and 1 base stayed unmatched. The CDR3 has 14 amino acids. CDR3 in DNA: TGTGCCAGCAGAGGGGGCGCTGGGGCCAACGTCCTGACTTTC. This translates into CASRGGAGANVLTF.

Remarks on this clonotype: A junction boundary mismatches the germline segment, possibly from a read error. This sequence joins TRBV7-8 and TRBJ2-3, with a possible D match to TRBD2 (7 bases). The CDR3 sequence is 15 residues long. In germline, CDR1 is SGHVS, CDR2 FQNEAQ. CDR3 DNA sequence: TGTGCCAGCAGCTTAGGGGGGGGGGGCACAGAGACGCAGTATTTC. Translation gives CASSLGGGGTETQYF.

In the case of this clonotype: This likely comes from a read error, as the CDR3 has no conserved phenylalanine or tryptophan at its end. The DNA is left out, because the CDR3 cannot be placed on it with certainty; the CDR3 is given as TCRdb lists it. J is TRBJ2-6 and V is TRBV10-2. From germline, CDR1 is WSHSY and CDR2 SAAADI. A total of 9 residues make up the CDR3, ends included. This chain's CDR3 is CASSDFGTS.

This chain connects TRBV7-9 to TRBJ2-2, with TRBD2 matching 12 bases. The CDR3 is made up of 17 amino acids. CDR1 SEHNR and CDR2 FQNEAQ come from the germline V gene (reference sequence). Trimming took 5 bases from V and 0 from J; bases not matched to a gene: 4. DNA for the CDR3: TGTGCCAGCAGCCCACGGACTAGCGGGACGAACACCGGGGAGCTGTTTTTT. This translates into CASSPRTSGTNTGELFF.

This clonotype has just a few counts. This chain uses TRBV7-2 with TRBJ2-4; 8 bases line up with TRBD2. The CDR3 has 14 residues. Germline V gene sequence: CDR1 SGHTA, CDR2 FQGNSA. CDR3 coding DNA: TGTGCGGGCAGCGGGGGTCGTGCCAAAAACATTCAGTACTTC. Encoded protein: CAGSGGRAKNIQYF.

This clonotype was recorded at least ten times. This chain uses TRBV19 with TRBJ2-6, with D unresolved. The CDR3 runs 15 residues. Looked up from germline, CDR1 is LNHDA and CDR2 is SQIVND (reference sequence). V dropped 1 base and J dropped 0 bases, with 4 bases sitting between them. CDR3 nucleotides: TGTGCCAGTAGTATAGCTGTCTCTGGGGCCAACGTCCTGACTTTC. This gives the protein CASSIAVSGANVLTF.

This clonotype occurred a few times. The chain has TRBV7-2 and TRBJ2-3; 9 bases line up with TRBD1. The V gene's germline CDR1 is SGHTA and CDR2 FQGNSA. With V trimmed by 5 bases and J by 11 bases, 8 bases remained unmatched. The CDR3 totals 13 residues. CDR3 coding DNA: TGTGCCAGCAGCCGGGACAGGGTAAACGAGCAGTATTTT. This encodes CASSRDRVNEQYF.

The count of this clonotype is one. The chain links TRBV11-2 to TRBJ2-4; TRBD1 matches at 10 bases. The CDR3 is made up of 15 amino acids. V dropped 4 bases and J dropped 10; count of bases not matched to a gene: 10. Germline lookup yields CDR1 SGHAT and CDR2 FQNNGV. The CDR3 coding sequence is TGTGCCAGCAGCTCCCGACAGGGGGCGCAAGAGATTCAGTACTTC. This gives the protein CASSSRQGAQEIQYF. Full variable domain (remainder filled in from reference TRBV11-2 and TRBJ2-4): EAGVAQSPRYKIIEKRQSVAFWCNPISGHATLYWYQQILGQGPKLLIQFQNNGVVDDSQLPKDRFSAERLKGVDSTLKIQPAKLEDSAVYLCASSSRQGAQEIQYFGAGTRLSVL.

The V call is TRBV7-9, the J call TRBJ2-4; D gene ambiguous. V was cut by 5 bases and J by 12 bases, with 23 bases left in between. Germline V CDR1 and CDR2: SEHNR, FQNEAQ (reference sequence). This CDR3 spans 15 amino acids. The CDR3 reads CASSAGMSAKDTQYF. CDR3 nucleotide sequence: TGTGCCAGCAGCGCCGGAATGTCAGCCAAAGATACTCAGTACTTC.

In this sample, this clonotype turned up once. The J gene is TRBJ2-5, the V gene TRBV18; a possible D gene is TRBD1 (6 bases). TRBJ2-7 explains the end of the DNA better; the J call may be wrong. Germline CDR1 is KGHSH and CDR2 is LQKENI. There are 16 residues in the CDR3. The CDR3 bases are TGTGCCAGCTCAGTCGGGTTAGCGCAGGGGAGAGGCGAGCAGTACTTC. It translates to CASSVGLAQGRGEQYF.

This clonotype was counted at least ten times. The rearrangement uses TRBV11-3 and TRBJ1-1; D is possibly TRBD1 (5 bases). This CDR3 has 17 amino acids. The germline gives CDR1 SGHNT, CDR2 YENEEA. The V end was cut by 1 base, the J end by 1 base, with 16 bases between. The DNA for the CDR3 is TGTGCCAGCAGCTTAGGCGCATCGGGGCGGTGGAACACTGAAGCTTTCTTT. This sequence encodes CASSLGASGRWNTEAFF.

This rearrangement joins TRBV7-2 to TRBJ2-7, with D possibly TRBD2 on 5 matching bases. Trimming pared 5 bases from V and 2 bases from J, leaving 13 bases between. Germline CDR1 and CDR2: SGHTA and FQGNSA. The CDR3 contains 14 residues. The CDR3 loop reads CASSGGAGTYEQYF. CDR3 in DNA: TGTGCCAGCAGCGGCGGCGCGGGCACCTACGAGCAGTACTTC. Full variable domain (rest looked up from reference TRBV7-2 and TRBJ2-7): GAGVSQSPSNKVTEKGKDVELRCDPISGHTALYWYRQSLGQGLEFLIYFQGNSAPDKSGLPSDRFSAERTGGSVSTLTIQRTQQEDSAVYLCASSGGAGTYEQYFGPGTRLTVT.

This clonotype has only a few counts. The CDR3 region is CASSRDSTDTQYF. The DNA of the CDR3 is TGTGCCAGCAGTAGGGACTCCACAGATACGCAGTATTTT. This sequence joins TRBV7-2 and TRBJ2-3; D perhaps matches TRBD2 (6 bases). Germline CDR1 reads SGHTA; CDR2 reads FQGNSA. V lost 6 bases and J 2 bases, leaving 9 bases between the germline ends. CDR3 size: 13 residues.

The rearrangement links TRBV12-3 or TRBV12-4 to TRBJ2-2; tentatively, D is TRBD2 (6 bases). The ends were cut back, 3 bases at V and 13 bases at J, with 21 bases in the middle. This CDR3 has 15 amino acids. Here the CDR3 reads CASSFTRGNTGALFF. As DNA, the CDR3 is TGTGCCAGCAGTTTTACCCGGGGGAACACCGGTGCGCTGTTTTTT.

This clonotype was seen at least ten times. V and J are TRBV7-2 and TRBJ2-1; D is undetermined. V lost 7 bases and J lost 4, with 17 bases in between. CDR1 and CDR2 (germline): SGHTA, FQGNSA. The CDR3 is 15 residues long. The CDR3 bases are TGTGCCAGCAACCCCAAACTCACATTTTACAATGAGCAGTTCTTC. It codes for CASNPKLTFYNEQFF.

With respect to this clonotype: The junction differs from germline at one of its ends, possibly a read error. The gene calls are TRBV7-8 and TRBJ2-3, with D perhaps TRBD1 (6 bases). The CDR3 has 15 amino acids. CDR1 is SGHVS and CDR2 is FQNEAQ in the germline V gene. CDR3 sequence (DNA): TGTGCCACGGGCGTAGGGGGTACTGACCCAGATACGCAGTACTTT. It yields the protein CATGVGGTDPDTQYF.

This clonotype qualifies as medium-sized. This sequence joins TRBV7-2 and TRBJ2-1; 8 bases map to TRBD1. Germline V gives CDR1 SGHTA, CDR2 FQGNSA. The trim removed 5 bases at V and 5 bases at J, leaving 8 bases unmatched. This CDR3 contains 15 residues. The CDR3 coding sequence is TGTGCCAGCAGCCGGAAACAGGGGGACAACAATGAGCAGTTCTTC. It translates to CASSRKQGDNNEQFF.

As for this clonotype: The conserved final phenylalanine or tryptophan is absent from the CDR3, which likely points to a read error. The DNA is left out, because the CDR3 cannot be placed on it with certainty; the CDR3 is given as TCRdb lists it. The CDR3 here is CASSSGRGAPPATQHS. The rearrangement joins TRBV7-2 to TRBJ2-5; TRBD2, the D gene given by the table, was not confirmed from the DNA. CDR1 is SGHTA and CDR2 is FQGNSA in the germline V gene. From its first to its last residue, the CDR3 has 16 amino acids.

The CDR3 DNA is TGTGCCAGCAGCTTAATTCCAGCGGGAGTATCCGAGCAGTACTTC. Translating gives CASSLIPAGVSEQYF. V gene TRBV7-2 combines with J gene TRBJ2-7, with 8 bases aligning to TRBD2. V trimming: 2 bases; J trimming: 6 bases; junction bases outside the gene matches: 9. Germline CDR1 SGHTA, CDR2 FQGNSA. The CDR3 spans 15 residues.